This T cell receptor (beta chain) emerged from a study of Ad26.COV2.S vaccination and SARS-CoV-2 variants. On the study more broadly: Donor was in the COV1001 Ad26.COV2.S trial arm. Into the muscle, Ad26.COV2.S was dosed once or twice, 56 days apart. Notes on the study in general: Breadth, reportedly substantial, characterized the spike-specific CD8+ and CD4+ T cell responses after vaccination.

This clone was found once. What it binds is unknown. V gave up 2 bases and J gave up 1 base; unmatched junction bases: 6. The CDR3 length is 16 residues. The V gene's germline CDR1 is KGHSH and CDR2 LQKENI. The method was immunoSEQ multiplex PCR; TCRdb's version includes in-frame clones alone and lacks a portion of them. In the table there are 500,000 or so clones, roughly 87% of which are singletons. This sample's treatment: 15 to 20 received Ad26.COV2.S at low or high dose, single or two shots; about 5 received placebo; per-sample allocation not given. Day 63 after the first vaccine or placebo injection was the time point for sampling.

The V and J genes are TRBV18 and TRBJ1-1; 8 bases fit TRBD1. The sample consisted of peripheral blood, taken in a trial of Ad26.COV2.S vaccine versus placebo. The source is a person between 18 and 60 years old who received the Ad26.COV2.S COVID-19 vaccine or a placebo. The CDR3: CASSPFIDRGNTEAFF. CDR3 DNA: TGTGCCAGCTCACCATTTATTGACAGGGGGAACACTGAAGCTTTCTTT. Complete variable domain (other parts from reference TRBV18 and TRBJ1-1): NAGVMQNPRHLVRRRGQEARLRCSPMKGHSHVYWYRQLPEEGLKFMVYLQKENIIDESGMPKERFSAEFPKEGPSILRIQQVVRGDSAAYFCASSPFIDRGNTEAFFGQGTRLTVV.